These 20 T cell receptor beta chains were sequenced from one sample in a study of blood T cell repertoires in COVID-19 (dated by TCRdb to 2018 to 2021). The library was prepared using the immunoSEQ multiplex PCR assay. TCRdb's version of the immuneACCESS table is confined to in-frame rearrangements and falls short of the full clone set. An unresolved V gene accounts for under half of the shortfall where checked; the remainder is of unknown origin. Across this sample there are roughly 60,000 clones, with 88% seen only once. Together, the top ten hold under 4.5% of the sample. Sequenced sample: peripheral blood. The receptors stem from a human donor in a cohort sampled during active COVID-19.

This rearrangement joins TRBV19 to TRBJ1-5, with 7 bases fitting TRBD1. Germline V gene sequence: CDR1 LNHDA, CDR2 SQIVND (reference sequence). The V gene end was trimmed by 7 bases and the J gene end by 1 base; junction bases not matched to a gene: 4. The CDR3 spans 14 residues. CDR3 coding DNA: TGTGCCAGTACCCTCAGGGGGAGCAATCAGCCCCAGCATTTT. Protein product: CASTLRGSNQPQHF.

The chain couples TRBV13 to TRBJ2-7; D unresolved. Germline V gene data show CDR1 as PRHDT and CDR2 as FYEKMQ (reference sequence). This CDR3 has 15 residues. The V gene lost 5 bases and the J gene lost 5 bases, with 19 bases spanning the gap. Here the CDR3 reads CASSPRSGGPHEQYF. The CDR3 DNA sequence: TGTGCCAGCAGCCCTAGGTCCGGCGGCCCGCACGAGCAGTACTTC.

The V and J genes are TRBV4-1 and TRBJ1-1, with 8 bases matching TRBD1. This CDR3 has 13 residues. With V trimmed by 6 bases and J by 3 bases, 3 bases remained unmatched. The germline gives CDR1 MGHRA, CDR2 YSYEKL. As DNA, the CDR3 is TGCGCCAGCAGGCCGACAGGGGACACTGAAGCTTTCTTT. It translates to CASRPTGDTEAFF.

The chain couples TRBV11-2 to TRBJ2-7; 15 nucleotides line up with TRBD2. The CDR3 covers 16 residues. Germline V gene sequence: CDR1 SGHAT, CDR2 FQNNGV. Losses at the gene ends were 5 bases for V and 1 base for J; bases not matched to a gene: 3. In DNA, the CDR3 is TGTGCCAGCAGCCCTGGGACTAGCGGGAGGTCCTACGAGCAGTACTTC. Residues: CASSPGTSGRSYEQYF.

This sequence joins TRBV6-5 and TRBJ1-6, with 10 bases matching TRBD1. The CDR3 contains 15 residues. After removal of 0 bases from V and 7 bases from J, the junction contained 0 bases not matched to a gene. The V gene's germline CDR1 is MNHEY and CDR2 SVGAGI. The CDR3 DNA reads TGTGCCAGCAGTTACTCGGGACAGGGGAATTCACCCCTCCACTTT. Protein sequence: CASSYSGQGNSPLHF.

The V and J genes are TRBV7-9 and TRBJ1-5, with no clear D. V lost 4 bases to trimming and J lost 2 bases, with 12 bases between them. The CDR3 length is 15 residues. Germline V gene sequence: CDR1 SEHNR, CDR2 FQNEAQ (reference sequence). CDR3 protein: CASSSPGNGNQPQHF. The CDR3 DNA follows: TGTGCCAGCAGCTCCCCCGGGAACGGCAATCAGCCCCAGCATTTT. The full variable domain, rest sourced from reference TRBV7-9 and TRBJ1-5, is DTGVSQNPRHKITKRGQNVTFRCDPISEHNRLYWYRQTLGQGPEFLTYFQNEAQLEKSRLLSDRFSAERPKGSFSTLEIQRTEQGDSAMYLCASSSPGNGNQPQHFGDGTRLSIL.

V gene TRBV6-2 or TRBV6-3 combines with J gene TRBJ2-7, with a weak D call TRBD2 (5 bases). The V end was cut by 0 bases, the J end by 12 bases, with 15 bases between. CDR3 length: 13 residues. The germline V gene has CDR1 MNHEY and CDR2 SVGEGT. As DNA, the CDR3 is TGTGCCAGCAGTTACTCGGACTCCGGGAAGTTGTACTTC. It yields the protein CASSYSDSGKLYF.

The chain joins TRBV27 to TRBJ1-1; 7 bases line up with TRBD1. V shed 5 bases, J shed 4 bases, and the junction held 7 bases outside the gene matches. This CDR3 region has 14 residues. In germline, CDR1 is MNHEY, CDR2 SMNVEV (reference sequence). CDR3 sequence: CASSQEGAATEAFF. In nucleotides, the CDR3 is TGTGCCAGCAGTCAGGAGGGGGCTGCCACTGAAGCTTTCTTT.

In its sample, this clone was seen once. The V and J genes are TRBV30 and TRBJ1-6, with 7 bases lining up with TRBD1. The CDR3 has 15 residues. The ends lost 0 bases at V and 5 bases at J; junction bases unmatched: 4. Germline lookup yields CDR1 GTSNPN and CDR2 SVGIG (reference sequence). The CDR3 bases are TGTGCCTGGAGTGTAGGGACAGCGGATAATTCACCCCTCCACTTT. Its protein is CAWSVGTADNSPLHF.

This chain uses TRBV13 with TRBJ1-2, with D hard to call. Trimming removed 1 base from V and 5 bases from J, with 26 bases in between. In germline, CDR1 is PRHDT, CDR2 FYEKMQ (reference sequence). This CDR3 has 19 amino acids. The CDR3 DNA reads TGTGCCAGCAGCTTAGCCGTCGGGTTAGCCGATGACGGTCGGTATGGCTACACCTTC. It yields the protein CASSLAVGLADDGRYGYTF.

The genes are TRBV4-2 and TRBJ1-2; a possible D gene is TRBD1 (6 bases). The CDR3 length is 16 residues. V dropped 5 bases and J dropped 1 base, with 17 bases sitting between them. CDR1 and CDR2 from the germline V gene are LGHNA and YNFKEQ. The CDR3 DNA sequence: TGTGCCAGCAGCGCACACAAACCGGACAGTAACTATGGCTACACCTTC. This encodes CASSAHKPDSNYGYTF.

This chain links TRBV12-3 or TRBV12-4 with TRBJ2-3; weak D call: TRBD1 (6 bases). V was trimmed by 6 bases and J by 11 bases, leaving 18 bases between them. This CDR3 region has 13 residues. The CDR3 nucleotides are TGTGCCAGCAGAGCAACAGGGCTGGAAGAGCAGTATTTT. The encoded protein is CASRATGLEEQYF.

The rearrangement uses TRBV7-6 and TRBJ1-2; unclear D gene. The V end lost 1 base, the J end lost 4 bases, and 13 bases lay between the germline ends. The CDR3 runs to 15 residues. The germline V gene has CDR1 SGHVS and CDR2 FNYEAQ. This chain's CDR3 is CASSLDIGSPYGYTF. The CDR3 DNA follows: TGTGCCAGCAGCTTAGACATCGGGTCCCCCTATGGCTACACCTTC.

CDR3 coding DNA: TGTGCCATCACTCGGGGACTAGACAATGAGCAGTTCTTC. Translated: CAITRGLDNEQFF. The rearrangement links TRBV10-3 to TRBJ2-1; 8 bases are a match to TRBD2. With V trimmed by 7 bases and J by 5 bases, 4 bases remained unmatched. Germline V CDR1 and CDR2: ENHRY, SYGVKD. The CDR3 sequence is 13 residues long.

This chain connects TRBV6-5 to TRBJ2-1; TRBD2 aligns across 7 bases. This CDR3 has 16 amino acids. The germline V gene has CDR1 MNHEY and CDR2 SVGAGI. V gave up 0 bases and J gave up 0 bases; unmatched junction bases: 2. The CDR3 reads CASSYSGGSSYNEQFF. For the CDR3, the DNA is TGTGCCAGCAGTTACTCCGGGGGGAGCTCCTACAATGAGCAGTTCTTC.

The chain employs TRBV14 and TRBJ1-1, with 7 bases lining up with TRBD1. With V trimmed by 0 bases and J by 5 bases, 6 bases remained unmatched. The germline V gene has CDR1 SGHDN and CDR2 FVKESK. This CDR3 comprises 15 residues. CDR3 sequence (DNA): TGTGCCAGCAGCCAAGAAAAAGGGGGCGCGACTGAAGCTTTCTTT. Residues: CASSQEKGGATEAFF.

The CDR3 is CATAWALNEQYF. CDR3 DNA: TGTGCCACGGCCTGGGCCCTGAACGAGCAGTACTTC. This chain joins TRBV18 and TRBJ2-7; no reliable D call. This CDR3 comprises 12 residues. Trimming pared 10 bases from V and 5 bases from J, leaving 15 bases between. Germline V gives CDR1 KGHSH, CDR2 LQKENI.

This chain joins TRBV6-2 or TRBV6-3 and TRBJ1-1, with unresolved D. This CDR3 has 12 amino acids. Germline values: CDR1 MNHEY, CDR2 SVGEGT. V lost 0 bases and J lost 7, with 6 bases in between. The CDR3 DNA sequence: TGTGCCAGCAGTTACTCGGCCCGTGAAGCTTTCTTT. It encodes CASSYSAREAFF.

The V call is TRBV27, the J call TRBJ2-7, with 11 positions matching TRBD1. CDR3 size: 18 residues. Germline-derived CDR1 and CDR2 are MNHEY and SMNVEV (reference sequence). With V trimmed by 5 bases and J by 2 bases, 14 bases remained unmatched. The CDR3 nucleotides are TGTGCCAGCAGTCCCACCACCTTTCGGACAGGGGGCGCCTACGAGCAGTACTTC. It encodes CASSPTTFRTGGAYEQYF.

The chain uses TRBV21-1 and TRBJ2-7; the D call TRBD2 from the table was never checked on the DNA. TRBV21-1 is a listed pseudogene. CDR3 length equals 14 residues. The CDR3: CASSSGRGPYEQYF. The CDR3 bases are TGTGCCAGCAGCTCGGGTCGGGGTCCCTACGAGCAGTACTTC.